These 22 T cell receptor beta chains were all obtained from the same sample, sequenced in a study of blood T cell repertoires in COVID-19. Clones were sequenced by immunoSEQ multiplex PCR, and TCRdb holds only the in-frame ones, with some missing. This table holds roughly 400,000 clones, approximately 90% found once. The sequenced sample consisted of PBMCs or T cells enriched from blood (not recorded which). The source of these receptors is a man younger than 40 who had recovered from COVID-19.

The rearrangement uses TRBV28 and TRBJ1-2; D not certain. The CDR3 covers 12 residues. CDR1 and CDR2 from the germline V gene are MDHEN and SYDVKM. V lost 8 bases and J lost 8, with 15 bases in between. The CDR3 sequence: CASALGRVGYTF. The CDR3 bases are TGTGCCAGCGCCCTCGGGAGGGTCGGCTACACCTTC.

This clone was detected only once. The rearrangement joins TRBV24-1 to TRBJ1-2; D might be TRBD1 (6 bases). V lost 10 bases, J lost 2 bases, and 13 bases lay in between. The germline V gene has CDR1 KGHDR and CDR2 SFDVKD. The CDR3 loop spans 13 amino acids. In DNA form, the CDR3 reads TGTGCCACAGCTGACAGGCTAAACTATGGCTACACCTTC. The encoded protein is CATADRLNYGYTF.

The rearrangement links TRBV7-8 to TRBJ2-5, with no clear D. Germline V gene data show CDR1 as SGHVS and CDR2 as FQNEAQ. The CDR3 runs 13 residues. Trimming pared 1 base from V and 5 bases from J, leaving 8 bases between. The CDR3 DNA reads as TGTGCCAGCAGCTTAGGTCCGAGTGAGACCCAGTACTTC. Residues: CASSLGPSETQYF.

The chain recombines TRBV2 with TRBJ1-1; perhaps TRBD1 as D (5 bases). The CDR3 extends over 13 amino acids. Trimming removed 0 bases at V and 10 bases at J, with 12 bases between. Germline loops: CDR1 SNHLY, CDR2 FYNNEI. The CDR3 DNA sequence: TGTGCCAGCAGTGAAGCGCCATTGGGGGGAGCTTTCTTT. Its protein product is CASSEAPLGGAFF. The whole variable domain, remainder taken from reference TRBV2 and TRBJ1-1, is EPEVTQTPSHQVTQMGQEVILRCVPISNHLYFYWYRQILGQKVEFLVSFYNNEISEKSEIFDDQFSVERPDGSNFTLKIRSTKLEDSAMYFCASSEAPLGGAFFGQGTRLTVV.

The chain couples TRBV7-2 to TRBJ2-1; tentatively, D is TRBD2 (5 bases). CDR1 is SGHTA and CDR2 is FQGNSA in the germline V gene. V lost 3 bases and J lost 8, with 17 bases in between. The CDR3 runs 15 residues. CDR3: CASSFDRRAIDEQFF. In DNA, the CDR3 is TGTGCCAGCAGCTTTGATAGGCGGGCTATTGATGAGCAGTTCTTC.

The chain joins TRBV5-1 to TRBJ2-2; 11 positions agree with TRBD2. The germline CDR1 and CDR2 sequences are SGHRS and YFSETQ. The CDR3 consists of 15 residues. J gave up 6 bases and V 4 bases, and 5 bases lay outside the gene matches. The CDR3 DNA reads TGCGCCAGCAGCCTTAGCGGGAGGGCCGCCGGGGAGCTGTTTTTT. Encoded protein: CASSLSGRAAGELFF.

This clone was recorded only once. The chain employs TRBV29-1 and TRBJ1-1; D is uncertain. Germline CDR1 is SQVTM and CDR2 is ANQGSEA. This CDR3 is 14 amino acids long. V was clipped by 2 bases and J by 4 bases, with 14 bases between them. The CDR3 DNA sequence: TGCAGCGTTGAAAGGTACGGGGTTAGCACTGAAGCTTTCTTT. It codes for CSVERYGVSTEAFF.

This rearrangement joins TRBV28 to TRBJ1-2; possibly TRBD1 for D (6 bases). The germline V gene has CDR1 MDHEN and CDR2 SYDVKM. This CDR3 contains 13 residues. Trimming removed 6 bases at V and 0 bases at J, with 8 bases between. CDR3 nucleotides: TGTGCCAGCAGAGGACAGACTAACTATGGCTACACCTTC. Its protein is CASRGQTNYGYTF.

This rearrangement joins TRBV30 to TRBJ1-5; no clear D. This CDR3 is 14 amino acids long. CDR1 is GTSNPN, CDR2 SVGIG, per germline (reference sequence). Trimming pared 2 bases from V and 0 bases from J, leaving 8 bases between. Written as DNA, the CDR3 is TGTGCCTGGAGTACAGTAGATAGCAATCAGCCCCAGCATTTT. This sequence encodes CAWSTVDSNQPQHF. The full variable domain, completed using reference TRBV30 and TRBJ1-5, is SQTIHQWPATLVQPVGSPLSLECTVEGTSNPNLYWYRQAAGRGLQLLFYSVGIGQISSEVPQNLSASRPQDRQFILSSKKLLLSDSGFYLCAWSTVDSNQPQHFGDGTRLSIL.

CDR3 DNA: TGTGCCAGCAGCTTCCCCGAGAGCTCTGAAGCTTTCTTT. The encoded protein is CASSFPESSEAFF. The chain joins TRBV7-6 to TRBJ1-1; D gene uncertain. This CDR3 has 13 amino acids. Germline assignment: CDR1 SGHVS and CDR2 FNYEAQ. The V gene lost 3 bases and the J gene lost 6 bases, with 11 bases spanning the gap.

The chain joins TRBV27 to TRBJ2-5; D might be TRBD2 (5 bases). CDR1 is MNHEY and CDR2 is SMNVEV in the germline V gene (reference sequence). The CDR3 has 17 amino acids. The germline V and J ends were trimmed by 5 bases and 5 bases, with 24 bases remaining between them. CDR3 protein: CASSPGRTAQVVETQYF. CDR3 coding DNA: TGTGCCAGCAGTCCCGGGCGGACTGCCCAAGTCGTGGAGACCCAGTACTTC.

CDR3 region: CASSRGSGRYNEQFF. As DNA, the CDR3 is TGTGCCAGCAGTCGGGGTAGCGGGAGGTATAATGAGCAGTTCTTC. The chain uses TRBV27 and TRBJ2-1; 10 bases map to TRBD2. The trim removed 5 bases at V and 7 bases at J, leaving 8 bases unmatched. Germline-derived CDR1 and CDR2 are MNHEY and SMNVEV (reference sequence). The CDR3 length is 15 residues.

V gene TRBV6-5 combines with J gene TRBJ1-4, with 11 bases that match TRBD1. CDR3 length: 13 residues. After removal of 8 bases from V and 7 bases from J, the junction contained 3 bases not matched to a gene. Germline CDR1 reads MNHEY; CDR2 reads SVGAGI. CDR3 sequence (DNA): TGTGCCAGCGGGGACAGGGGGGGTGAAAAACTGTTTTTT. Translation: CASGDRGGEKLFF.

The rearrangement joins TRBV11-2 to TRBJ1-5; 7 bases map to TRBD1. The CDR3 consists of 13 residues. J lost 7 bases, V lost 5 bases, and 5 bases had no gene match. CDR1 and CDR2 from the germline V gene are SGHAT and FQNNGV. The CDR3 region has the DNA TGTGCCAGCAGCCGGCAGGGGGAACAGCCCCAGCATTTT. This encodes CASSRQGEQPQHF.

The CDR3: CASSPGTRWETQYF. CDR3 coding DNA: TGTGCCAGCAGCCCCGGGACTAGATGGGAGACCCAGTACTTC. This rearrangement joins TRBV7-2 to TRBJ2-5; TRBD2 matches 8 bases. CDR1 and CDR2 (germline): SGHTA, FQGNSA. With 5 bases clipped from V and 5 bases from J, the junction kept 7 bases outside the gene matches. This CDR3 contains 14 residues.

V and J are TRBV6-2 or TRBV6-3 and TRBJ2-2; 11 bases are shared with TRBD2. V lost 6 bases, J lost 5 bases, and 8 bases stayed unmatched. CDR3 size: 16 residues. The germline V gene encodes CDR1 MNHEY and CDR2 SVGEGT. CDR3 amino acids: CASSLAGGLLTGELFF. The CDR3 DNA follows: TGTGCCAGCAGCTTAGCGGGAGGGCTGTTAACCGGGGAGCTGTTTTTT.

The chain recombines TRBV5-6 with TRBJ2-3; unclear D gene. Germline CDR1 is SGHDT and CDR2 is YYEEEE. V was clipped by 2 bases and J by 5 bases, with 3 bases between them. The CDR3 length is 11 residues. CDR3 in amino acids: CASSFRDTQYF. In nucleotides, the CDR3 is TGTGCCAGCAGCTTTCGAGATACGCAGTATTTT.

V and J are TRBV4-1 and TRBJ1-6, with TRBD1 matching over 7 bases. V shed 0 bases, J shed 9 bases, and the junction held 14 bases outside the gene matches. This CDR3 has 18 amino acids. Germline CDR1 reads MGHRA; CDR2 reads YSYEKL. The CDR3 is CASSQEGGPGGFRSPLHF. In DNA, the CDR3 is TGCGCCAGCAGCCAAGAGGGTGGGCCAGGGGGTTTTCGTTCACCCCTCCACTTT.

The CDR3 nucleotides read TGTGCCAGCAGTGGGGGGACAGAGAGCTCCTACAATGAGCAGTTCTTC. Translating gives CASSGGTESSYNEQFF. V is TRBV27 and J is TRBJ2-1; D may be TRBD1 (7 bases). Trimming pared 5 bases from V and 0 bases from J, leaving 14 bases between. The V gene's germline CDR1 is MNHEY and CDR2 SMNVEV (reference sequence). The CDR3 covers 16 residues.

V gene TRBV5-1 combines with J gene TRBJ1-1; D perhaps matches TRBD1 (5 bases). V lost 1 base to trimming and J lost 0 bases, with 7 bases between them. The CDR3 has 14 residues. Germline lookup yields CDR1 SGHRS and CDR2 YFSETQ. The CDR3 protein is CASSLLGVNTEAFF. The CDR3 DNA is TGCGCCAGCAGCTTGTTAGGGGTGAACACTGAAGCTTTCTTT.

In this sample, this clone turned up once. J is TRBJ2-5 and V is TRBV4-2, with 11 bases that match TRBD2. With 4 bases clipped from V and 2 bases from J, the junction kept 9 bases outside the gene matches. The CDR3 sequence is 17 residues long. The germline V gene has CDR1 LGHNA and CDR2 YNFKEQ. The CDR3 reads CASSRPPTSGGQETQYF. CDR3 in DNA: TGTGCCAGCAGCCGACCTCCCACTAGCGGGGGACAAGAGACCCAGTACTTC.

In its sample, this clone was seen once. CDR3 coding DNA: TGTGCCAGTAGTATTACTCGGGGAGATACGCAGTATTTT. It specifies CASSITRGDTQYF. The chain uses TRBV19 and TRBJ2-3; perhaps TRBD2 as D (5 bases). Trimming stripped 3 bases from V and 5 bases from J, with 9 bases between. Germline CDR1 is LNHDA and CDR2 is SQIVND (reference sequence). The CDR3 totals 13 residues.